Detailed here is one TCR beta chain. The target antigen is unknown. The data belong to a study of response to subunit inactivated influenza vaccine. Study-wide results and limits: After each seasonal influenza vaccination, few new T cells are recruited, the authors suggested.

This CDR3 region has 15 residues. Trimming at V came to 5 bases and at J to 3 bases, leaving 7 bases not matched to a gene. CDR1 is SEHNR, CDR2 FQNEAQ, per germline (reference sequence). TCRdb re-called the RT-PCR reads through MiXCR, storing one row per CDR3 protein. The sample yields hundreds of thousands of distinct CDR3 sequences, under 9% seen once. The material sequenced was PBMCs from blood, taken less than 30 months after vaccination. The origin of this receptor is a man between 45 and 75 years old who received an inactivated influenza vaccine. The chain joins TRBV7-9 to TRBJ1-2, with TRBD1 matching over 9 bases. This CDR3 is CASSVGQGRDYGYTF. CDR3 sequence (DNA): TGTGCCAGCAGCGTCGGACAGGGGCGCGACTATGGCTACACCTTC.